These 8 T cell receptor beta chains share one sample of origin, sequenced in a study of cytomegalovirus exposure and HLA in healthy donors. The study ran its PCR with 60 Vbeta and 13 Jbeta primers. This table comes from immunoSEQ multiplex PCR, and its TCRdb copy is limited to in-frame clones, with some not included. Found here are about 120,000 clones; the top ten clones hold approximately 3.9%. Sequenced input: PBMCs. These receptors were taken from a man aged 18 to 30 in good health and CMV-seronegative.

The chain employs TRBV11-3 and TRBJ2-2; TRBD1 aligns across 7 bases. From germline, CDR1 is SGHNT and CDR2 YENEEA. The CDR3 length is 13 residues. Trimming cost V 4 bases and J 6 bases; bases outside gene matches: 2. CDR3: CASSSDRAGELFF. CDR3 sequence (DNA): TGTGCCAGCAGCTCCGACAGGGCCGGGGAGCTGTTTTTT.

In the case of this clone: Within the sample, other DNA sequences also encode this same CDR3. CDR3 sequence (DNA): TGTGCCAGCAGCGTTGGGGGGAGCTCCTACGAGCAGTACTTC. Encoded protein: CASSVGGSSYEQYF. The chain carries TRBV9 and TRBJ2-7; tentative D call: TRBD2 (6 bases). The V gene lost 2 bases and the J gene lost 0 bases, with 9 bases spanning the gap. CDR1 SGDLS and CDR2 YYNGEE come from the germline V gene. The CDR3 sequence is 14 residues long.

V gene TRBV15 combines with J gene TRBJ1-2, with TRBD1 as a possible D gene (5 bases). With 5 bases removed from V and 4 bases from J, the gap between germline ends came to 14 bases. Germline V CDR1 and CDR2: LNHNV, YYDKDF (reference sequence). CDR3 length: 14 residues. The CDR3 loop is CATSVAGTTYGYTF. In nucleotides, the CDR3 is TGTGCCACCAGCGTCGCGGGGACTACCTATGGCTACACCTTC.

The rearrangement joins TRBV27 to TRBJ1-5; 7 bases map to TRBD1. Germline V gene data show CDR1 as MNHEY and CDR2 as SMNVEV (reference sequence). The CDR3 runs to 13 residues. The V segment lost 2 bases and the J segment 6 bases; nucleotides outside the gene matches: 1. The CDR3 DNA is TGTGCCAGCAGTTTAGACAGGGTTCAGCCCCAGCATTTT. Amino acids: CASSLDRVQPQHF.

The rearrangement joins TRBV30 to TRBJ2-7, with TRBD2 identical over 9 bases. With 5 bases clipped from V and 2 bases from J, the junction kept 4 bases outside the gene matches. The CDR3 consists of 13 residues. CDR1 is GTSNPN, CDR2 SVGIG, per germline (reference sequence). The CDR3: CAWDIAGAYEQYF. CDR3 nucleotides: TGTGCCTGGGATATAGCGGGGGCCTACGAGCAGTACTTC.

The chain uses TRBV19 and TRBJ2-2, with D perhaps TRBD2 (5 bases). The CDR3 length is 16 residues. The germline V and J ends were trimmed by 5 bases and 6 bases, with 19 bases remaining between them. Per the germline V gene, CDR1 is LNHDA and CDR2 is SQIVND (reference sequence). The DNA for the CDR3 is TGTGCCAGTAGTGTGGTCGGGGTTTATAGGGCCGGGGAGCTGTTTTTT. Translated, it gives CASSVVGVYRAGELFF.

This chain joins TRBV5-1 and TRBJ2-5; tentative D call: TRBD2 (5 bases). Trimming stripped 0 bases from V and 4 bases from J, with 13 bases between. The CDR3 sequence is 15 residues long. The V gene's germline CDR1 is SGHRS and CDR2 YFSETQ. CDR3 residues: CASSLGTPGSETQYF. The CDR3 DNA reads TGCGCCAGCAGCTTGGGGACTCCGGGGTCAGAGACCCAGTACTTC.

The V and J genes are TRBV19 and TRBJ1-2, with D maybe TRBD1 (6 bases). CDR3 length: 15 residues. V lost 5 bases, J lost 1 base, and 14 bases lay in between. The germline CDR1 and CDR2 sequences are LNHDA and SQIVND (reference sequence). CDR3 protein: CASSPGQLLNYGYTF. CDR3 nucleotide sequence: TGTGCCAGTAGTCCCGGACAGCTACTTAACTATGGCTACACCTTC.